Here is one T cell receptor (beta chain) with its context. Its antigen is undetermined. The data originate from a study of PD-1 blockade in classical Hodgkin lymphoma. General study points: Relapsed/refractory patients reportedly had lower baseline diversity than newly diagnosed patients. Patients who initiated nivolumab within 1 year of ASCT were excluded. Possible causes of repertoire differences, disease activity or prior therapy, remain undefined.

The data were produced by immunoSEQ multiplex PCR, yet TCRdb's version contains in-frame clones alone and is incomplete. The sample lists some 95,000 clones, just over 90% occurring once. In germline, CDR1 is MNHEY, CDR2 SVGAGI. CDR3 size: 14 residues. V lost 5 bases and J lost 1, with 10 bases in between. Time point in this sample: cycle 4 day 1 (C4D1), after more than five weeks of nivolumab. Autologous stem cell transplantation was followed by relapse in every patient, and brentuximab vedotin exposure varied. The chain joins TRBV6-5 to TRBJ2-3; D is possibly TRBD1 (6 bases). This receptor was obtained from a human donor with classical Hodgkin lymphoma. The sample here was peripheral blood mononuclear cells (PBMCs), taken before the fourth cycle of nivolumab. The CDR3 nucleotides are TGTGCCAGCAGTCCCCGGACAGGCACAGATACGCAGTATTTT. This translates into CASSPRTGTDTQYF.